This passage covers 20 T cell receptor beta chains from one sample sequenced in a study of metastatic and nonmetastatic thyroid tumors. No patient received treatment before thyroid surgery. TCRdb re-called the PCR reads via MiXCR. In the table there are about 69,000 clones, approximately 14% of which are singletons. The material sequenced was blood. These receptors originate from a male donor with papillary thyroid cancer or a benign thyroid nodule (not recorded which). Some clones in this sample may be carry-over from other donors' samples.

The V call is TRBV6-6, the J call TRBJ2-7; no definite D call. This CDR3 is built from 15 residues. V was trimmed by 3 bases and J by 0 bases, leaving 12 bases between them. Germline assignment: CDR1 MNHNY and CDR2 SVGAGI (reference sequence). The CDR3 DNA is TGTGCCAGCAGTTATCGGCGTGTGTGCTCCTACGAGCAGTACGTC. Translation gives CASSYRRVCSYEQYV.

This rearrangement joins TRBV27 to TRBJ1-6; possibly TRBD1 for D (5 bases). Germline CDR1 reads MNHEY; CDR2 reads SMNVEV (reference sequence). V lost 4 bases and J 0 bases, leaving 13 bases between the germline ends. The CDR3 runs to 17 residues. CDR3 sequence reads: CASSWDLRGSYNSPLHF. CDR3 nucleotides: TGTGCCAGCAGTTGGGACCTCCGGGGCTCCTATAATTCACCCCTCCACTTT.

As regards this clone: One end of the junction does not line up with germline, which may come from a read error. The chain has TRBV11-3 and TRBJ2-7; 9 bases agree with TRBD1. CDR1 and CDR2 (germline): SGHNT, YENEEA. This CDR3 has 12 residues. The CDR3 region is CASSSPGDRVHF. DNA for the CDR3: TGTGCCAGCAGCTCCCCAGGGGACAGGGTCCACTTC.

The gene calls are TRBV20-1 and TRBJ2-7; D not resolved. The V end lost 1 base, the J end lost 3 bases, and 16 bases lay between the germline ends. The CDR3 extends over 15 amino acids. In germline, CDR1 is DFQATT, CDR2 SNEGSKA (reference sequence). The DNA for the CDR3 is TGCAGTGCTAGAGTCCATGGACGGCCGGTCTACGAGCAGTACTTC. Translation gives CSARVHGRPVYEQYF.

This clone was counted ten times or more. V and J are TRBV19 and TRBJ2-2, with unresolved D. Per germline, CDR1 LNHDA and CDR2 SQIVND (reference sequence). The CDR3 length is 13 residues. Trimming cost V 6 bases and J 5 bases, with 10 bases left between them. CDR3 in DNA: TGTGCCAGTAGCAGCAGTAGTACCGGGGAGCTGTTTTTT. Amino acid sequence: CASSSSSTGELFF.

This clone came up many times. The V and J genes are TRBV6-1 and TRBJ1-1; no clear D. Trimming took off 2 bases at V and 1 base at J, with 5 bases between the two ends. The V gene's germline CDR1 is MNHNS and CDR2 SASEGT. The CDR3 consists of 13 residues. CDR3 sequence: CASSESRNTEAFF. DNA of the CDR3: TGTGCCAGCAGTGAATCCAGGAACACTGAAGCTTTCTTT.

The CDR3 spells CASSPLQWECPYEQYF. CDR3 nucleotides: TGTGCCAGCAGCCCCCTCCAGTGGGAGTGCCCGTACGAGCAGTACTTC. The chain is built from TRBV11-2 and TRBJ2-7; a weak D match, TRBD2 (5 bases). Between the trimmed V and J ends, which lost 5 bases and 4 bases, there was a span of 21 bases. Germline-derived CDR1 and CDR2 are SGHAT and FQNNGV. This CDR3 is built from 16 residues.

The rearrangement links TRBV28 to TRBJ2-7; 8 nucleotides match TRBD2. Germline V gives CDR1 MDHEN, CDR2 SYDVKM. The trim removed 6 bases at V and 4 bases at J, leaving 8 bases unmatched. This CDR3 spans 14 amino acids. The CDR3 is CASSRGGQWYEQYF. In nucleotides, the CDR3 is TGTGCCAGCAGCCGGGGGGGACAATGGTACGAGCAGTACTTC.

Ten or more counts support this clone. The rearrangement links TRBV6-6 to TRBJ2-1, with 8 nucleotides matching TRBD2. V was clipped by 7 bases and J by 3 bases; unmatched bases: 20. This CDR3 is built from 19 residues. From germline, CDR1 is MNHNY and CDR2 SVGAGI (reference sequence). The CDR3 DNA follows: TGTGCCAGCACCGGGGGGGGAAGCGGGAAAAGAGTCAGCTACAATGAGCAGTTCTTC. Translated: CASTGGGSGKRVSYNEQFF.

In its sample, this clone was seen many times. Mismatch with germline at one junction end may stem from a read error. V is TRBV7-2 and J is TRBJ2-6, with TRBD2 as a possible D gene (6 bases). Looked up from germline, CDR1 is SGHTA and CDR2 is FQGNSA. The CDR3 spans 16 residues. CDR3 DNA: TGTGCCAGCAGCAATAGCGGACTCTCTGGGGCCAGCGTCCTGACTTTC. This sequence encodes CASSNSGLSGASVLTF. Full variable domain (outside the CDR3, taken from reference TRBV7-2 and TRBJ2-6): GAGVSQSPSNKVTEKGKDVELRCDPISGHTALYWYRQSLGQGLEFLIYFQGNSAPDKSGLPSDRFSAERTGGSVSTLTIQRTQQEDSAVYLCASSNSGLSGASVLTFGAGSRLTVL.

This clone was counted ten times or more. The rearrangement links TRBV4-1 to TRBJ2-1; 10 bases fit TRBD1. CDR1 is MGHRA and CDR2 is YSYEKL in the germline V gene. CDR3 length: 16 residues. V dropped 1 base and J dropped 5; count of bases not matched to a gene: 5. The CDR3 loop reads CASSQVPGQGNNEQFF. The CDR3 DNA follows: TGCGCCAGCAGCCAAGTCCCGGGACAGGGGAACAATGAGCAGTTCTTC.

As regards this clone: Other DNA sequences in this sample translate to the same CDR3. The chain uses TRBV4-1 and TRBJ2-1; possibly TRBD1 or TRBD2 for D (5 bases each). V lost 0 bases and J 6 bases, leaving 18 bases between the germline ends. CDR3 size: 17 residues. Germline V gene data show CDR1 as MGHRA and CDR2 as YSYEKL. As DNA, the CDR3 is TGCGCCAGCAGCCAAGAAGGGACCCCGGGGTTGGGCAATGAGCAGTTCTTC. Translating gives CASSQEGTPGLGNEQFF.

About this clone itself: Its ends do not fully match the called genes, so a read error is possible. Other nucleotide sequences from this sample produce the same CDR3. The chain couples TRBV27 to TRBJ1-1; D remains ambiguous. CDR3 size: 15 residues. Germline V lookup: CDR1 MNHEY, CDR2 SMNVEV (reference sequence). Here the CDR3 DNA reads TGTGCCAGCAGTTTGAAACCCGGTATTAACACCGAAGCTTTCTTT. Protein product: CASSLKPGINTEAFF.

This clone was counted at least ten times. The chain carries TRBV7-2 and TRBJ1-6, with unresolved D. The CDR3 has 15 residues. Germline V CDR1 and CDR2: SGHTA, FQGNSA. Trimming took 5 bases from V and 7 from J, leaving 15 bases between them. This CDR3 is CASSLNSLVNSPLHF. The CDR3 DNA follows: TGTGCCAGCAGCCTAAACAGCCTGGTGAATTCACCCCTCCACTTT.

This clone has a count of ten or more. A much larger clone lies a single base off, so this may be a read error. The CDR3 ends on some other residue instead of the conserved phenylalanine or tryptophan, so this is likely a read error. V usage is TRBV20-1 and J usage is TRBJ1-1, with D unclear. Germline V gene lookup returns CDR1 DFQATT and CDR2 SNEGSKA (reference sequence). The germline V and J ends were trimmed by 5 bases and 9 bases, with 13 bases remaining between them. The CDR3 runs to 11 residues. CDR3 in DNA: TGCAGTGCTCCTAGGGTCGGGCAAGCTTTCCTT. Translation: CSAPRVGQAFL.

At least ten counts were recorded for this clone. The chain recombines TRBV6-4 with TRBJ2-2; D is undetermined. CDR3 length: 14 residues. CDR1 MRHNA and CDR2 SNTAGT come from the germline V gene. Trimming shortened V by 0 bases and J by 0 bases, and 2 bases separated the two germline ends. The DNA for the CDR3 is TGTGCCAGCAGTGACTCCCCGAACACCGGGGAGCTGTTTTTT. This encodes CASSDSPNTGELFF.

This clone appeared many times. This sequence joins TRBV19 and TRBJ1-2; D uncertain. CDR3 size: 13 residues. CDR1 and CDR2 (germline): LNHDA, SQIVND (reference sequence). Trimming stripped 7 bases from V and 8 bases from J, with 17 bases between. The CDR3 here is CASTGSSLRGYTF. For the CDR3, the DNA is TGTGCCAGTACCGGAAGCTCTTTGCGGGGCTACACCTTC.

This clone was picked up many times. The DNA is omitted, as the CDR3 cannot be located on it reliably, and the CDR3 follows TCRdb's listing. The V gene is TRBV9, the J gene TRBJ1-2; TRBD1, as called in the table, went unchecked against the DNA. The CDR3 is 13 amino acids long, termini counted. Germline CDR1 reads SGDLS; CDR2 reads YYNGEE. CDR3 protein: CASSQVGQGAITF.

This clone was picked up a small number of times. This sequence joins TRBV6-1 and TRBJ2-1; no firm D call. The CDR3 sequence is 13 residues long. Germline lookup yields CDR1 MNHNS and CDR2 SASEGT. V was pared by 4 bases and J by 7 bases, with 11 bases between. CDR3 nucleotide sequence: TGTGCCAGCAGTGGGGCTCCTTGGAATGAGCAGTTCTTC. Encoded protein: CASSGAPWNEQFF.

There are many counts of this clone. The chain recombines TRBV29-1 with TRBJ1-2; 8 nucleotides line up with TRBD1. Germline values: CDR1 SQVTM, CDR2 ANQGSEA. CDR3 length equals 13 residues. With 6 bases clipped from V and 5 bases from J, the junction kept 8 bases outside the gene matches. CDR3 region: CSVRGQGTYGYTF. The DNA for the CDR3 is TGCAGCGTCCGCGGACAGGGAACATATGGCTACACCTTC.